This T cell receptor (beta chain) appears in the sequencing data of a study of T cells in narcolepsy. Study-level information: Donors had narcolepsy type 1 or type 2, or were healthy controls. Study-wide results and limits: Autoreactive HCRT-specific and TRIB2-specific clonotypes were marked in same-patient CSF-versus-blood CD4+ comparisons. Healthy controls reportedly lacked the autoreactive clonotypes serially found in patients' blood. Some memory CD4+ repertoires had no autoreactive clone sequences.

As for this clone: Its antigen is not identified.

This table comes from immunoSEQ multiplex PCR, and its TCRdb copy is limited to in-frame clones, with some not included. The data show under 40,000 clones, roughly 80% seen once. The CDR3 is made up of 17 amino acids. The V segment lost 4 bases and the J segment 5 bases; nucleotides outside the gene matches: 9. The germline V gene has CDR1 LGHNA and CDR2 YSLEER. The J gene is TRBJ2-7, the V gene TRBV4-3, with TRBD2 identical over 15 bases. Sample: CD45RA- memory CD4+ T cells from PBMCs. The sequence was obtained from a human donor with narcolepsy. The CDR3 DNA sequence: TGCGCCAGCAGCCTCGGACTAGCGGGAGGGCCGGGTAACGAGCAGTACTTC. It is translated as CASSLGLAGGPGNEQYF.